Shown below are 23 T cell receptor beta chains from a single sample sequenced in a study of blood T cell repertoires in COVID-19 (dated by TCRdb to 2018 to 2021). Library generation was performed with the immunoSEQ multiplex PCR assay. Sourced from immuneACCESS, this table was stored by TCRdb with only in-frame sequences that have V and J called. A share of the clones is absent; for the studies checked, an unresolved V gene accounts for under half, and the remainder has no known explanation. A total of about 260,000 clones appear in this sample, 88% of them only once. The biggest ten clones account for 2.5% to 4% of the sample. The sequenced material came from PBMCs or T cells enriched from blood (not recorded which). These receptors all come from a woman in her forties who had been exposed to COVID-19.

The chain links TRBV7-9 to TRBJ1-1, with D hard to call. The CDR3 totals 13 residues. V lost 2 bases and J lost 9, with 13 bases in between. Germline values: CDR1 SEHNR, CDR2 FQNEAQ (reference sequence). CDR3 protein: CASSLRQDKQAFF. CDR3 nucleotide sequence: TGTGCCAGCAGCTTACGACAAGATAAACAAGCTTTCTTT.

The CDR3 DNA follows: TGCGCCAGCAGCCAAGATCTTGGCGGGAGTTTCACAGATACGCAGTATTTT. Its translation is CASSQDLGGSFTDTQYF. The chain links TRBV4-3 to TRBJ2-3; 7 bases are shared with TRBD2. The germline gives CDR1 LGHNA, CDR2 YSLEER. Losses at the gene ends were 0 bases for V and 2 bases for J; bases not matched to a gene: 8. The CDR3 is 17 residues long.

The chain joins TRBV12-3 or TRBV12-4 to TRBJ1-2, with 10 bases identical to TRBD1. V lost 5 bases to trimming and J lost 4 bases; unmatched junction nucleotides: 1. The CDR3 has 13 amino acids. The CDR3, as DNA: TGTGCCAGCAGTCGACAGGGGGCCTATGGCTACACCTTC. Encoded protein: CASSRQGAYGYTF.

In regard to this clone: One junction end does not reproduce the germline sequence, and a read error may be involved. The CDR3 coding sequence is TGTGCCAGCAGCTTAAAGGGGGCGGACCCACGGATCTTC. Translated, it gives CASSLKGADPRIF. The J gene is TRBJ2-1, the V gene TRBV7-3; 7 positions agree with TRBD1. Germline values: CDR1 SGHTA, CDR2 FQGTGA. The CDR3 totals 13 residues.

The CDR3: CASSLRPSGSYEQYF. The CDR3 DNA follows: TGTGCCAGTAGTCTCAGGCCCTCAGGGTCCTACGAGCAGTACTTC. The chain recombines TRBV19 with TRBJ2-7; maybe TRBD1 (5 bases). The germline V gene has CDR1 LNHDA and CDR2 SQIVND (reference sequence). The CDR3 has 15 amino acids. Trimming cost V 5 bases and J 1 base, with 15 bases left between them.

The DNA for the CDR3 is TGTGCCAGCAGCACGGGGGGCTCTTACGAGCAGTACTTC. Translation: CASSTGGSYEQYF. The chain is built from TRBV2 and TRBJ2-7; weak D call: TRBD2 (7 bases). Deletions cut 6 bases from V and 4 bases from J, with 13 bases between. The CDR3 extends over 13 amino acids. Germline V gives CDR1 SNHLY, CDR2 FYNNEI. Full variable domain (outside the CDR3, taken from reference TRBV2 and TRBJ2-7): EPEVTQTPSHQVTQMGQEVILRCVPISNHLYFYWYRQILGQKVEFLVSFYNNEISEKSEIFDDQFSVERPDGSNFTLKIRSTKLEDSAMYFCASSTGGSYEQYFGPGTRLTVT.

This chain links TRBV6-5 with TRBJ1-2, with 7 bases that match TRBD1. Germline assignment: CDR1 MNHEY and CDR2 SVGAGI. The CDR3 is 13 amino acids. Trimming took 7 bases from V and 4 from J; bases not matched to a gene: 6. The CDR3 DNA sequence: TGTGCCAGCACCCCGGGACAGCCCTATGGCTACACCTTC. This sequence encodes CASTPGQPYGYTF.

For the CDR3, the DNA is TGTGCCAGCAGATCAGCGGGGGGGAATGAGCAGTTCTTC. Residues: CASRSAGGNEQFF. V usage is TRBV3-1 (or the pseudogene TRBV3-2) and J usage is TRBJ2-1; 10 bases agree with TRBD2. J gave up 7 bases and V 6 bases, and 3 bases lay outside the gene matches. Germline lookup yields CDR1 LGHDT and CDR2 YNNKEL (reference sequence). The CDR3 is 13 residues long.

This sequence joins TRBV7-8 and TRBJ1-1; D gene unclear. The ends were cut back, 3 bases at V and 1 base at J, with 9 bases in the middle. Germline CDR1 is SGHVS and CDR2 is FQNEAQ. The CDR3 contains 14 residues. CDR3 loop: CASSFGGRNTEAFF. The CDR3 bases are TGTGCCAGCAGCTTCGGCGGAAGGAACACTGAAGCTTTCTTT.

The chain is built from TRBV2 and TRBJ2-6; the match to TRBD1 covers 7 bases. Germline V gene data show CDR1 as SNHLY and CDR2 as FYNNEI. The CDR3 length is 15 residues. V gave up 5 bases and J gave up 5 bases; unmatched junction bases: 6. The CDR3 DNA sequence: TGTGCCAGCAGTCCTGGACAGGCGTGGGCCAACGTCCTGACTTTC. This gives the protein CASSPGQAWANVLTF. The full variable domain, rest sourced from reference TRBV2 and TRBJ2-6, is EPEVTQTPSHQVTQMGQEVILRCVPISNHLYFYWYRQILGQKVEFLVSFYNNEISEKSEIFDDQFSVERPDGSNFTLKIRSTKLEDSAMYFCASSPGQAWANVLTFGAGSRLTVL.

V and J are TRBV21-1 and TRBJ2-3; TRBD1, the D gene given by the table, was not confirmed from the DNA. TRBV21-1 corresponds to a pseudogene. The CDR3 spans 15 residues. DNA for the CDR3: TGTGCCAGCAGGCCCGGGACAGGGAGCACAGATACGCAGTATTTT. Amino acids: CASRPGTGSTDTQYF.

CDR3 sequence reads: CASPQSGVWDTEAFF. In nucleotides, the CDR3 is TGTGCCAGCCCCCAGTCAGGGGTGTGGGACACTGAAGCTTTCTTT. This sequence joins TRBV21-1 and TRBJ1-1; the table's D call of TRBD1 was not tested on the DNA. TRBV21-1 is designated a pseudogene. The CDR3 contains 15 residues.

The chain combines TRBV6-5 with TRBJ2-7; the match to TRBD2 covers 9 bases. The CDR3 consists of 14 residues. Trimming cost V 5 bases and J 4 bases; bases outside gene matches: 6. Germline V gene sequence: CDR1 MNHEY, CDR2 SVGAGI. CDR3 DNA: TGTGCCAGCAGTCTCGGCGGGGGGGCGTACGAGCAGTACTTC. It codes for CASSLGGGAYEQYF.

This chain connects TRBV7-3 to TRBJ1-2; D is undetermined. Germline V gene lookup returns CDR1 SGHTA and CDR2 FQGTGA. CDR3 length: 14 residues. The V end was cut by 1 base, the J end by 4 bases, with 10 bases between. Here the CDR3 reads CASSLMASGYGYTF. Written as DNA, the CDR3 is TGTGCCAGCAGCTTAATGGCCTCTGGCTATGGCTACACCTTC.

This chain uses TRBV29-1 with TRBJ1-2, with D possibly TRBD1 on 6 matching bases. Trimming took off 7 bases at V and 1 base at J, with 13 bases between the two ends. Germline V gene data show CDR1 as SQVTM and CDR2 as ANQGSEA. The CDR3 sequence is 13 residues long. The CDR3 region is CSGIGGDNYGYTF. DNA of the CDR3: TGCAGCGGGATAGGGGGGGATAACTATGGCTACACCTTC.

CDR3 sequence: CASSYSGRENTEAFF. CDR3 DNA: TGTGCCAGCAGTTACTCAGGGAGGGAGAACACTGAAGCTTTCTTT. The chain links TRBV6-2 or TRBV6-3 to TRBJ1-1, with D unresolved. Trimming took off 0 bases at V and 1 base at J, with 9 bases between the two ends. This CDR3 has 15 amino acids. The germline gives CDR1 MNHEY, CDR2 SVGEGT.

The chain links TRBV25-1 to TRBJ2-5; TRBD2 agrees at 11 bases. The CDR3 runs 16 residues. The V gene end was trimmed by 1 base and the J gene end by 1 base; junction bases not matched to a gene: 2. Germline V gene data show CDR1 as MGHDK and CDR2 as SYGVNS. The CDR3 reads CASSESGLAAQETQYF. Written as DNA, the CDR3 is TGTGCCAGCAGTGAATCGGGACTAGCGGCCCAAGAGACCCAGTACTTC. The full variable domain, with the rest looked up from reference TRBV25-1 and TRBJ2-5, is EADIYQTPRYLVIGTGKKITLECSQTMGHDKMYWYQQDPGMELHLIHYSYGVNSTEKGDLSSESTVSRIRTEHFPLTLESARPSHTSQYLCASSESGLAAQETQYFGPGTRLLVL.

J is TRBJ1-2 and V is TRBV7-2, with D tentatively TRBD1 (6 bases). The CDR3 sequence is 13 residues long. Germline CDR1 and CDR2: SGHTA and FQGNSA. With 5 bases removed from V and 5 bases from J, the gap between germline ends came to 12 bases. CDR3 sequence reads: CASSHRDPYGYTF. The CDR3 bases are TGTGCCAGCAGCCACAGGGACCCTTATGGCTACACCTTC.

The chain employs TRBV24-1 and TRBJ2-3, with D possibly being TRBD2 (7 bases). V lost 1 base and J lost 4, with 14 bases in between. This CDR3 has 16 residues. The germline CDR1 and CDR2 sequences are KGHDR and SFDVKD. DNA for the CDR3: TGTGCCACCAGTGATTTTATGGGGGGGGGCCCAGATACGCAGTATTTT. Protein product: CATSDFMGGGPDTQYF.

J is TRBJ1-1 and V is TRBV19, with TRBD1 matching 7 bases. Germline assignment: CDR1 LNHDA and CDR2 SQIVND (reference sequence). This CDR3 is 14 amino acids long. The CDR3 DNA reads TGTGCTACCAAAAGGGGGCTTGGGAACACTGAAGCTTTCTTT. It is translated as CATKRGLGNTEAFF. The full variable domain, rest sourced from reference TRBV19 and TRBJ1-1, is DGGITQSPKYLFRKEGQNVTLSCEQNLNHDAMYWYRQDPGQGLRLIYYSQIVNDFQKGDIAEGYSVSREKKESFPLTVTSAQKNPTAFYLCATKRGLGNTEAFFGQGTRLTVV.

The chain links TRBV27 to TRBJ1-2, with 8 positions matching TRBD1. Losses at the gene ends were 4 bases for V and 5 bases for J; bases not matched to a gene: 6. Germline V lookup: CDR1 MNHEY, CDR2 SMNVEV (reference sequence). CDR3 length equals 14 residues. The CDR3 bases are TGTGCCAGCAGTTCCCAGGGGGCGGTATATGGCTACACCTTC. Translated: CASSSQGAVYGYTF.

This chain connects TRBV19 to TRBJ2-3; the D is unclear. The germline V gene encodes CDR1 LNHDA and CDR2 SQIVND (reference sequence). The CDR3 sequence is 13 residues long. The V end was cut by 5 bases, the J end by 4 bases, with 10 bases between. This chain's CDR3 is CASSPWAADTQYF. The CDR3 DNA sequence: TGTGCCAGTAGTCCCTGGGCAGCAGATACGCAGTATTTT. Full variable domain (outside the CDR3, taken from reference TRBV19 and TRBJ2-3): DGGITQSPKYLFRKEGQNVTLSCEQNLNHDAMYWYRQDPGQGLRLIYYSQIVNDFQKGDIAEGYSVSREKKESFPLTVTSAQKNPTAFYLCASSPWAADTQYFGPGTRLTVL.

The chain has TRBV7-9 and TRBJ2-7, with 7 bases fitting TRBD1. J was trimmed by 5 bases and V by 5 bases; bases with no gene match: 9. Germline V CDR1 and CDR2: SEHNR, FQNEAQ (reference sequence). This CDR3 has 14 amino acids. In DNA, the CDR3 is TGTGCCAGCAGCCCGGACAGGTGGCTCCACGAGCAGTACTTC. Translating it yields CASSPDRWLHEQYF.